This T cell receptor (beta chain) derives from a study of Ad26.COV2.S vaccination and SARS-CoV-2 variants. Treatment specified: about 20 received Ad26.COV2.S at low or high dose, single or two shots; 5 received placebo; per-sample allocation not given. Sample collection was performed on day 63 after the first vaccine or placebo injection. The ends were cut back, 5 bases at V and 3 bases at J, with 16 bases in the middle. The CDR3 runs to 15 residues. Germline loops: CDR1 LGHDT, CDR2 YNNKEL (reference sequence). TCRdb's table, derived via immunoSEQ multiplex PCR, lists solely in-frame clones and lacks some. The top ten hold 1.5% to 2% of the sample, which has some 320,000 clones, roughly 84% seen once.

The source of this sequence is a person aged 18-60 years who received the Ad26.COV2.S COVID-19 vaccine or a placebo. The V and J genes are TRBV3-1 (or the pseudogene TRBV3-2) and TRBJ1-1, with D perhaps matching TRBD1 (6 bases). Sequences were derived from peripheral blood, sampled in a trial of Ad26.COV2.S vaccine versus placebo. CDR3 in amino acids: CASSRNRVGDTEAFF. Written as DNA, the CDR3 is TGTGCCAGCAGCAGAAACAGGGTGGGGGACACTGAAGCTTTCTTT.